This T cell receptor (beta chain) derives from a study of CD8+ T cells in alopecia areata. The treatment: oral pan-JAK inhibitor, 5-10 mg twice daily. Study observations and caveats: Clarity of TCR sharing across patients fell short of that in mice, possibly HLA-related. Scalp clonality, along with expanded CD8+ clones among the top 100, was significantly decreased by tofacitinib. Links between baseline CD8+ expansion and response need larger treated cohorts.

Reverse transcribed after extraction, RNA yielded cDNA as the sequencing template. Libraries were prepared by immunoSEQ multiplex PCR; TCRdb keeps only in-frame clonotypes and omits some of them. Counted here are 210,000 or so clones, more than 60% occurring once; the ten biggest clones make up around 1.2%. Per the germline V gene, CDR1 is GTSNPN and CDR2 is SVGIG (reference sequence). V was cut by 3 bases and J by 8 bases, with 16 bases left in between. The CDR3 is made up of 13 amino acids. In the case of this clone: Its antigen remains unknown.

The chain has TRBV30 and TRBJ1-2, with D perhaps matching TRBD1 (6 bases). Sequencing was performed on CD4+ T cells sorted from blood, taken around week 44, from a patient treated with tofacitinib. The clonotype originates from a human donor with alopecia areata. The CDR3 DNA reads as TGTGCCTGGAGGGAGGGGGGGCGCAGAGGCTACACCTTC. Translation gives CAWREGGRRGYTF.